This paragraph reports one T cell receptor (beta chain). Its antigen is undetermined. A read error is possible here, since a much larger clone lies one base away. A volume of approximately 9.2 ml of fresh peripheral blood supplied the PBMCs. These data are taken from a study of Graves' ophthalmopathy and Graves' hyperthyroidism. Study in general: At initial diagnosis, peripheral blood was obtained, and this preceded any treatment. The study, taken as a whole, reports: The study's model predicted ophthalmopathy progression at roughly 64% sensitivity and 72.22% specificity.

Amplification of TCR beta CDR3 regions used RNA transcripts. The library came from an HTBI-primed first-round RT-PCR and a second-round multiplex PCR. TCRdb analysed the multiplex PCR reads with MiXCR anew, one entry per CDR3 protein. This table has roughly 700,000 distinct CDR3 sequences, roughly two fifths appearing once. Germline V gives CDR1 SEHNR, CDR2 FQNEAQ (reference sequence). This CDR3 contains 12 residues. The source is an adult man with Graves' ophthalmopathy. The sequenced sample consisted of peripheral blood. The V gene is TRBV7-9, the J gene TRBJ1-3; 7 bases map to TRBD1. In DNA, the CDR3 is TGTGCCAGCAGCTCTGACAGGGACCTTCCCAATTTT. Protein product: CASSSDRDLPNF.